One and the same sample provided the 10 T cell receptor beta chains below, sequenced in a study of T cell repertoires in cytomegalovirus infection. Antigens of these TCRs are unknown. MiXCR, applied by TCRdb to the reads, yields one record per CDR3 protein. The sample yields some 500,000 distinct CDR3 sequences, almost 40% seen once. Here the sequenced sample was cultured PBMCs, taken from culture after CMV antigen stimulation. Receptor source: a human donor in good health (CMV status not recorded). Some clones in this sample may be carry-over from other donors' samples.

This clonotype was seen a handful of times. The chain couples TRBV3-1 to TRBJ2-2; D unclear. Germline CDR1 and CDR2: LGHDT and YNNKEL (reference sequence). This CDR3 is 13 amino acids long. V was shortened by 4 bases and J by 1 base, with 4 bases between the two germline ends. CDR3 in amino acids: CASSPKNTGELFF. DNA for the CDR3: TGTGCCAGCAGCCCCAAGAACACCGGGGAGCTGTTTTTT.

The rearrangement joins TRBV7-9 to TRBJ2-3; tentative D call: TRBD1 (5 bases). Trimming took off 7 bases at V and 3 bases at J, with 14 bases between the two ends. The CDR3 is 14 residues long. Looked up from germline, CDR1 is SEHNR and CDR2 is FQNEAQ (reference sequence). CDR3 in DNA: TGTGCCAGCACCGCGCAGGGATCTACAGATACGCAGTATTTT. This codes for CASTAQGSTDTQYF.

This clonotype was recorded once. V gene TRBV12-3 or TRBV12-4 combines with J gene TRBJ2-2; 7 nucleotides agree with TRBD2. This CDR3 has 18 amino acids. V was clipped by 5 bases and J by 5 bases; unmatched bases: 17. The DNA of the CDR3 is TGTGCCAGCAGTGGCGCCCGGGGCGGGAGTGTTTCAACCGGGGAGCTGTTTTTT. Its translation is CASSGARGGSVSTGELFF.

The V and J genes are TRBV12-3 or TRBV12-4 and TRBJ2-7; maybe TRBD2 (7 bases). Trimming cost V 6 bases and J 5 bases, with 23 bases left between them. The CDR3 length is 16 residues. The CDR3 region has the DNA TGTGCCAGCAGGGGGGGGCAGTGGGGGCAAAAAGACGAGCAGTACTTC. It is translated as CASRGGQWGQKDEQYF.

The chain combines TRBV5-1 with TRBJ2-7; possibly TRBD1 or TRBD2 for D (5 bases each). Trimming stripped 4 bases from V and 2 bases from J, with 13 bases between. The V gene's germline CDR1 is SGHRS and CDR2 YFSETQ. The CDR3 length is 14 residues. CDR3 DNA sequence: TGCGCCAGCAGCCCCCCCTGGGGACCCTACGAGCAGTACTTC. Translated: CASSPPWGPYEQYF.

The DNA for the CDR3 is TGCGCCAGCAGCCAAGAGGGTCCGGGAGGGAACACTGAAGCTTTCTTT. Its translation is CASSQEGPGGNTEAFF. The chain combines TRBV4-3 with TRBJ1-1; the D is unclear. Germline loops: CDR1 LGHNA, CDR2 YSLEER. This CDR3 region has 16 residues. Trimming stripped 0 bases from V and 1 base from J, with 12 bases between.

The chain uses TRBV27 and TRBJ2-7; 11 bases line up with TRBD2. Trimming at V came to 6 bases and at J to 5 bases, leaving 9 bases not matched to a gene. Germline V gene sequence: CDR1 MNHEY, CDR2 SMNVEV (reference sequence). The CDR3 covers 15 residues. The CDR3 is CASRLAGGSVHEQYF. The CDR3, as DNA: TGTGCCAGCAGGTTAGCGGGGGGGTCTGTCCACGAGCAGTACTTC.

The V and J genes are TRBV27 and TRBJ1-1; D remains ambiguous. Germline V lookup: CDR1 MNHEY, CDR2 SMNVEV (reference sequence). V shed 0 bases and J shed 6 bases, with 8 bases lying between them. The CDR3 contains 13 residues. The CDR3 reads CASSLSRGAEAFF. CDR3 nucleotides: TGTGCCAGCAGTTTATCCCGAGGTGCTGAAGCTTTCTTT.

The chain carries TRBV12-3 or TRBV12-4 and TRBJ1-1; 7 positions match TRBD1. This CDR3 spans 14 amino acids. The J segment lost 5 bases and the V segment lost 4 bases, leaving 7 bases of the junction unmatched. The CDR3 here is CASSSHRGRTEAFF. For the CDR3, the DNA is TGTGCCAGCAGTTCCCACAGGGGTCGGACTGAAGCTTTCTTT.

CDR3 region: CATVRDSQQFF. CDR3 bases: TGTGCCACCGTCCGGGACTCTCAGCAGTTCTTC. J is TRBJ2-1 and V is TRBV6-6, with D possibly matching TRBD2 (6 bases). Germline V gene sequence: CDR1 MNHNY, CDR2 SVGAGI (reference sequence). The length of the CDR3 is 11 residues. V was clipped by 10 bases and J by 11 bases, with 15 bases between them.